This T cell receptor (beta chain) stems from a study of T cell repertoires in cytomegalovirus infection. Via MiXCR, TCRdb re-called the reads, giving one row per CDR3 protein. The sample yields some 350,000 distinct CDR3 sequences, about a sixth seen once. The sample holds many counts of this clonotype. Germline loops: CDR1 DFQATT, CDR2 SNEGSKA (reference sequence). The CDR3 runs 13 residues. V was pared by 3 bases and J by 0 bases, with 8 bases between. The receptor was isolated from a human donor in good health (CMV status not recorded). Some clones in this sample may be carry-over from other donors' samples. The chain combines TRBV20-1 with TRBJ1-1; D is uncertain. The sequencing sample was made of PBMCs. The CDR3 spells CSASPVMNTEAFF. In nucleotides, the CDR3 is TGCAGTGCTAGTCCGGTCATGAACACTGAAGCTTTCTTT.